These 13 T cell receptor beta chains came from one sample sequenced in a study of blood T cell repertoires in COVID-19. TCRdb's copy holds only in-frame clones and misses some; the assay was immunoSEQ multiplex PCR. The profile shows roughly 220,000 clones, 65% to 85% of them singletons. Sequencing used peripheral blood. These receptors were taken from a woman aged 25-40 years who had recovered from COVID-19.

The chain employs TRBV19 and TRBJ2-2; D perhaps matches TRBD2 (5 bases). Trimming pared 7 bases from V and 3 bases from J, leaving 12 bases between. CDR1 is LNHDA and CDR2 is SQIVND in the germline V gene (reference sequence). The CDR3 contains 14 residues. The CDR3 DNA follows: TGTGCCAGTACCCAGCTGAGGGACACCGGGGAGCTGTTTTTT. It encodes CASTQLRDTGELFF.

This clone came up once. In nucleotides, the CDR3 is TGTGCCAGCAGTTTTATGGGGGCCATGGGGCACTATGGCTACACCTTC. This gives the protein CASSFMGAMGHYGYTF. The chain joins TRBV27 to TRBJ1-2, with D perhaps matching TRBD1 (6 bases). V was trimmed by 3 bases and J by 3 bases, leaving 17 bases between them. Germline V CDR1 and CDR2: MNHEY, SMNVEV (reference sequence). This CDR3 spans 16 amino acids.

The J gene is TRBJ2-1, the V gene TRBV3-1 (or the pseudogene TRBV3-2), with 8 bases aligning to TRBD2. Trimming took 4 bases from V and 4 from J; bases not matched to a gene: 3. The CDR3 has 14 amino acids. Germline V gene data show CDR1 as LGHDT and CDR2 as YNNKEL (reference sequence). The CDR3 DNA reads as TGTGCCAGCAGCCTGCGGGGGGAATACAATGAGCAGTTCTTC. This gives the protein CASSLRGEYNEQFF.

This sequence joins TRBV7-3 and TRBJ2-1; maybe TRBD2 (6 bases). In germline, CDR1 is SGHTA, CDR2 FQGTGA. This CDR3 has 14 residues. Trimming took 4 bases from V and 4 from J, leaving 11 bases between them. CDR3 in amino acids: CASSSSEMYNEQFF. The CDR3 coding sequence is TGTGCCAGCAGCTCTAGCGAGATGTACAATGAGCAGTTCTTC.

This clone was observed a single time. The chain links TRBV7-3 to TRBJ2-6; no definite D call. Germline values: CDR1 SGHTA, CDR2 FQGTGA. V lost 0 bases, J lost 0 bases, and 3 bases lay in between. There are 15 residues in the CDR3. In DNA form, the CDR3 reads TGTGCCAGCAGCTTAACTCACTCTGGGGCCAACGTCCTGACTTTC. Translated: CASSLTHSGANVLTF. The full variable domain, in which reference TRBV7-3 and TRBJ2-6 provide the parts outside the CDR3, is GAGVSQTPSNKVTEKGKYVELRCDPISGHTALYWYRQSLGQGPEFLIYFQGTGAADDSGLPNDRFFAVRPEGSVSTLKIQRTERGDSAVYLCASSLTHSGANVLTFGAGSRLTVL.

The genes are TRBV30 and TRBJ2-6, with no clear D. Trimming pared 1 base from V and 0 bases from J, leaving 10 bases between. The germline CDR1 and CDR2 sequences are GTSNPN and SVGIG (reference sequence). This CDR3 is 16 amino acids long. The CDR3 sequence is CAWSAGLVSGANVLTF. For the CDR3, the DNA is TGTGCCTGGAGTGCGGGTTTGGTCTCTGGGGCCAACGTCCTGACTTTC.

CDR3 nucleotides: TGCGCCAGCAGCTTGAGGACAGGGGGAGGAACGCGCGAGCAGTACTTC. Its protein product is CASSLRTGGGTREQYF. The chain joins TRBV5-1 to TRBJ2-7; TRBD1 aligns across 10 bases. The CDR3 loop spans 16 amino acids. Germline trimming cut 1 base from V and 6 bases from J; bases unmatched to any gene: 10. CDR1 and CDR2 (germline): SGHRS, YFSETQ.

The chain carries TRBV11-2 and TRBJ2-5; 13 bases are a match to TRBD2. CDR3 length: 16 amino acids. Germline V gene sequence: CDR1 SGHAT, CDR2 FQNNGV. Losses at the gene ends were 3 bases for V and 4 bases for J; bases not matched to a gene: 5. CDR3 loop: CASSFGLAGVGETQYF. The DNA for the CDR3 is TGTGCCAGCAGCTTCGGACTAGCGGGAGTTGGAGAGACCCAGTACTTC.

V is TRBV6-4 and J is TRBJ2-1; possible D gene TRBD1, 6 bases. CDR3 length equals 13 residues. V was clipped by 2 bases and J by 4 bases, with 6 bases between them. The germline gives CDR1 MRHNA, CDR2 SNTAGT. The CDR3 coding sequence is TGTGCCAGCAGTGACAGGGGGTACAATGAGCAGTTCTTC. This encodes CASSDRGYNEQFF.

The gene calls are TRBV28 and TRBJ1-1; no definite D call. The CDR3 loop spans 14 amino acids. Looked up from germline, CDR1 is MDHEN and CDR2 is SYDVKM. The ends were cut back, 4 bases at V and 6 bases at J, with 15 bases in the middle. The CDR3 coding sequence is TGTGCCAGCAGTTCCCCGCCAGGCAACCCTGAAGCTTTCTTT. Its translation is CASSSPPGNPEAFF.

In this sample, this clone turned up once. The rearrangement joins TRBV30 to TRBJ1-1; the D gene is possibly TRBD1 (6 bases). V was cut by 3 bases and J by 1 base, with 21 bases left in between. CDR3 length: 17 amino acids. Germline values: CDR1 GTSNPN, CDR2 SVGIG (reference sequence). CDR3 sequence (DNA): TGTGCCTGGAGGTCCAAAGGGGCCCCGGGACAGAACACTGAAGCTTTCTTT. This sequence encodes CAWRSKGAPGQNTEAFF. Full variable domain (outside the CDR3, taken from reference TRBV30 and TRBJ1-1): SQTIHQWPATLVQPVGSPLSLECTVEGTSNPNLYWYRQAAGRGLQLLFYSVGIGQISSEVPQNLSASRPQDRQFILSSKKLLLSDSGFYLCAWRSKGAPGQNTEAFFGQGTRLTVV.

The chain recombines TRBV7-6 with TRBJ2-2; D is possibly TRBD1 (5 bases). The CDR3 length is 18 residues. V was cut by 2 bases and J by 5 bases, with 21 bases left in between. Germline V gene data show CDR1 as SGHVS and CDR2 as FNYEAQ. The CDR3 DNA reads as TGTGCCAGCAGCTTATTTAGGGGCAGCCGGATAGGGACCGGGGAGCTGTTTTTT. Protein product: CASSLFRGSRIGTGELFF.

This clone was counted once. The chain carries TRBV7-3 and TRBJ2-1; TRBD2 matches 8 bases. This CDR3 has 16 residues. Trimming cost V 0 bases and J 5 bases; bases outside gene matches: 6. From germline, CDR1 is SGHTA and CDR2 FQGTGA. The CDR3 DNA is TGTGCCAGCAGCTTAACATCCGGGAGGGCAGACAATGAGCAGTTCTTC. As protein: CASSLTSGRADNEQFF.